Sequencing of this TCR beta chain was carried out in a study of PD-1 blockade in classical Hodgkin lymphoma. Study in general: Administration of nivolumab to patients was at 3 mg/kg intravenously every 2 weeks.

Study conclusions and caveats: Diversity similar to that of newly diagnosed patients was seen at baseline in complete responders. CD4+ TCR diversity, unlike CD8+, climbed significantly by C4D1.

Clones were sequenced by immunoSEQ multiplex PCR, and TCRdb holds only the in-frame ones, with some missing. The sample holds 96,000 or so clones, 85% to 95% seen once. Trimming shortened V by 10 bases and J by 6 bases, and 10 bases separated the two germline ends. CDR1 and CDR2 from the germline V gene are MNHNS and SASEGT. The CDR3 is made up of 10 amino acids. As regards this clone: Its specificity is not known.

Documented time point: cycle 4 day 1 (C4D1), after more than five weeks of nivolumab. There was relapse after autologous stem cell transplantation in every patient, and there was variation in brentuximab vedotin exposure. Complete response, partial response or progressive disease constituted the best responses recorded. This sample comprised peripheral blood mononuclear cells (PBMCs), obtained before the fourth cycle of nivolumab. The clonotype originates from a human donor with classical Hodgkin lymphoma. The chain is built from TRBV6-1 and TRBJ2-7; D call uncertain. CDR3: CANTRSEQYF. Written as DNA, the CDR3 is TGTGCCAACACGCGGTCCGAGCAGTACTTC.